This is a list of T cell receptor beta chains from one sample in a study of T cell responses to AZD1222 COVID-19 vaccine. Only in-frame clones appear in the TCRdb table, and some are missing; sequencing was by immunoSEQ multiplex PCR. This table holds 120,000 to 150,000 clones, roughly nine tenths found once. The material was peripheral blood, obtained 28 days after the second AZD1222 dose. These receptors came from an adult who received the AZD1222 COVID-19 vaccine. The CDR3 runs from the conserved cysteine through the conserved F or W. Fields, in order: CDR3 protein, CDR3 DNA, D gene, V gene, J gene, clone size. A D gene is named only where the DNA matches it firmly. Clone size is stated in some rows and not others, as once, few, many or a class when expanded.

CDR3: CASSLAGQGGTEAFF; DNA: TGCGCCAGCAGCTTGGCCGGACAGGGGGGCACTGAAGCTTTCTTT; D: TRBD1; V: TRBV5-1; J: TRBJ1-1; size: -
CDR3: CASRTFGTNTGELFF; DNA: TGTGCCAGCAGAACGTTCGGGACCAACACCGGGGAGCTGTTTTTT; D: -; V: TRBV6-1; J: TRBJ2-2; size: -
CDR3: CASSSLRDREEKLFF; DNA: TGTGCCAGCAGCTCTCTCCGGGACAGGGAAGAAAAACTGTTTTTT; D: TRBD1; V: TRBV11-2; J: TRBJ1-4; size: -
CDR3: CASSSYGHEVISPLHF; DNA: TGTGCCAGCAGCTCTTATGGACACGAGGTGATCTCACCCCTCCACTTT; D: -; V: TRBV13; J: TRBJ1-6; size: -
CDR3: CASSWSRDRGSNEKLFF; DNA: TGCGCCAGCAGCTGGTCCCGGGACAGGGGGTCGAATGAAAAACTGTTTTTT; D: TRBD1; V: TRBV5-1; J: TRBJ1-4; size: -
CDR3: CASNTESTGQGSGNTIYF; DNA: TGTGCCAGCAACACCGAATCGACCGGGCAGGGCTCTGGAAACACCATATATTTT; D: -; V: TRBV28; J: TRBJ1-3; size: -
CDR3: CASSLVASNEKLFF; DNA: TGTGCCAGCAGCTTAGTGGCCTCTAATGAAAAACTGTTTTTT; D: -; V: TRBV7-8; J: TRBJ1-4; size: -
CDR3: CASSLKSPDTQYF; DNA: TGTGCCAGCAGTTTAAAGTCCCCAGATACGCAGTATTTT; D: -; V: TRBV28; J: TRBJ2-3; size: -
CDR3: CASSQESLNGETQYF; DNA: TGTGCCAGCAGCCAAGAGAGTCTAAACGGGGAGACCCAGTACTTC; D: -; V: TRBV3-1/TRBV3-2; J: TRBJ2-5; size: once
CDR3: CASTRTGGFTEAFF; DNA: TGTGCCAGCACCCGTACAGGGGGCTTCACTGAAGCTTTCTTT; D: TRBD1; V: TRBV6-5; J: TRBJ1-1; size: -
CDR3: CASSQGQKAPYEQYF; DNA: TGTGCCAGCAGCCAGGGACAGAAGGCTCCCTACGAGCAGTACTTC; D: TRBD1; V: TRBV7-9; J: TRBJ2-7; size: -
CDR3: CASSAGQGAGGELFF; DNA: TGTGCCAGCAGCGCCGGACAGGGGGCTGGCGGGGAGCTGTTTTTT; D: TRBD1; V: TRBV9; J: TRBJ2-2; size: -
CDR3: CASSLTRESAGELFF; DNA: TGTGCCAGCAGCTTAACGAGGGAATCGGCCGGGGAGCTGTTTTTT; D: -; V: TRBV7-3; J: TRBJ2-2; size: -
CDR3: CATGGWAYGYTF; DNA: TGTGCCACTGGAGGGTGGGCCTATGGCTACACCTTC; D: -; V: TRBV19; J: TRBJ1-2; size: -
CDR3: CASSYKGSNGYTF; DNA: TGTGCCAGCAGTTACAAGGGGTCCAATGGCTACACCTTC; D: -; V: TRBV6-2/TRBV6-3; J: TRBJ1-2; size: -
CDR3: CASSPGQAPNSPLHF; DNA: TGTGCCAGCTCACCCGGACAGGCTCCAAATTCACCCCTCCACTTT; D: TRBD1; V: TRBV18; J: TRBJ1-6; size: -
CDR3: CASRRVGQEGRAFF; DNA: TGTGCCAGCAGGCGGGTGGGGCAGGAGGGCCGAGCTTTCTTT; D: -; V: TRBV11-2; J: TRBJ1-1; size: -
CDR3: CAWSRTLWETQYF; DNA: TGTGCCTGGAGCAGAACACTTTGGGAGACCCAGTACTTC; D: -; V: TRBV30; J: TRBJ2-5; size: -
CDR3: CASKQGPTQYF; DNA: TGTGCCAGTAAACAGGGGCCCACGCAGTATTTT; D: TRBD1; V: TRBV19; J: TRBJ2-3; size: -
CDR3: CASSLASGEASFF; DNA: TGCGCCAGCAGCTTGGCCTCAGGGGAGGCATCTTTCTTT; D: -; V: TRBV5-1; J: TRBJ1-1; size: -
CDR3: CASSLGGDGYTF; DNA: TGTGCCAGCAGCTTAGGAGGGGATGGCTACACCTTC; D: -; V: TRBV7-9; J: TRBJ1-2; size: once
CDR3: CASLSQRGSYEQYF; DNA: TGTGCCAGCCTCTCGCAGCGGGGCTCCTACGAGCAGTACTTC; D: TRBD2; V: TRBV6-5; J: TRBJ2-7; size: once
CDR3: CASTPSGEVGGYTF; DNA: TGTGCCAGCACCCCCTCCGGGGAAGTAGGCGGCTACACCTTC; D: -; V: TRBV21-1; J: TRBJ1-2; size: -
CDR3: CASSISRGQPQHF; DNA: TGTGCCAGTAGTATTTCCAGGGGTCAGCCCCAGCATTTT; D: -; V: TRBV19; J: TRBJ1-5; size: -
CDR3: CASSLGEQETQYF; DNA: TGTGCCAGCAGTTTAGGAGAACAAGAGACCCAGTACTTC; D: -; V: TRBV12-3/TRBV12-4; J: TRBJ2-5; size: -
CDR3: CASSQDPVGSSYNEQFF; DNA: TGCGCCAGCAGCCAAGACCCCGTCGGGAGCTCCTACAATGAGCAGTTCTTC; D: -; V: TRBV4-1; J: TRBJ2-1; size: -
CDR3: CASRPDTGASYNEQFF; DNA: TGTGCCAGCAGACCCGACACAGGGGCGTCCTACAATGAGCAGTTCTTC; D: TRBD1; V: TRBV11-2; J: TRBJ2-1; size: -
CDR3: CSVTDSMNTEAFF; DNA: TGCAGCGTGACCGACAGCATGAACACTGAAGCTTTCTTT; D: -; V: TRBV29-1; J: TRBJ1-1; size: -